This T cell receptor (beta chain) came from a study of T cell responses to AZD1222 COVID-19 vaccine. Libraries were prepared by immunoSEQ multiplex PCR; TCRdb keeps only in-frame clonotypes and omits some of them. The sample yields 250,000 to 300,000 clones, about 94% seen once. Doses given second, at about 4 or about 12 weeks, were pooled. Comments on this clone: Antigen: not known.

The V gene lost 0 bases and the J gene lost 0 bases, with 9 bases spanning the gap. CDR3 size: 16 residues. Per the germline V gene, CDR1 is SGHNT and CDR2 is YYREEE (reference sequence). Study-level points and caveats: Females outnumbered males among donors, who were mostly white British; clonal diversity was possibly underestimated.

The specimen was peripheral blood, collected 28 days after the second AZD1222 dose. The chain combines TRBV5-4 with TRBJ2-2, with D unclear. This clonotype was sampled from an adult who received the AZD1222 COVID-19 vaccine. CDR3 DNA: TGTGCCAGCAGCTTGGTACCCCTCCCGAACACCGGGGAGCTGTTTTTT. Translated: CASSLVPLPNTGELFF.